The 10 T cell receptor beta chains listed next were all sequenced from one sample in a study of human T cells and chemical hapten exposure. Regarding time point: pre-sensitization, week 0. Treatment meaning: therapeutic diphenylcyclopropenone sensitization with weekly scalp DPC. TCRdb called the RACE reads again in MiXCR, with one record for every CDR3 protein. The sample records 180,000 or so distinct CDR3 sequences, 25% to 35% being singletons. The source was whole blood, collected in connection with sensitization to the hapten diphenylcyclopropenone (DPC). The receptors were gathered from a woman in her twenties or thirties with alopecia areata. Some clones in this sample may be carry-over from other donors' samples.

This clonotype was observed a handful of times. V gene TRBV7-2 combines with J gene TRBJ2-7; tentative D call: TRBD2 (6 bases). The CDR3 runs 13 residues. Trimming removed 2 bases at V and 3 bases at J, with 8 bases between. Germline assignment: CDR1 SGHTA and CDR2 FQGNSA. As DNA, the CDR3 is TGTGCCAGCAGCTTATCCGGGGGCTACGAGCAGTACTTC. Its protein is CASSLSGGYEQYF.

This clonotype was recorded a few times. The chain has TRBV11-3 and TRBJ1-1; D may be TRBD1 (6 bases). The germline V and J ends were trimmed by 8 bases and 0 bases, with 19 bases remaining between them. The germline V gene encodes CDR1 SGHNT and CDR2 YENEEA. The CDR3 contains 16 residues. CDR3 in amino acids: CASGGQGQSMNTEAFF. The CDR3 DNA follows: TGTGCCAGCGGGGGGCAGGGACAATCTATGAACACTGAAGCTTTCTTT.

The chain combines TRBV6-5 with TRBJ2-3; 8 nucleotides align to TRBD2. There are 13 residues in the CDR3. V lost 7 bases, J lost 3 bases, and 3 bases stayed unmatched. Looked up from germline, CDR1 is MNHEY and CDR2 is SVGAGI. The CDR3 loop reads CASKAGGTDTQYF. In DNA, the CDR3 is TGTGCCAGCAAGGCGGGAGGTACAGATACGCAGTATTTT.

The genes are TRBV5-1 and TRBJ1-1; D remains unclear. Between the trimmed V and J ends, which lost 4 bases and 1 base, there was a span of 11 bases. The CDR3 loop spans 14 amino acids. Per germline, CDR1 SGHRS and CDR2 YFSETQ. CDR3 region: CASSRGRANTEAFF. CDR3 nucleotide sequence: TGCGCCAGCAGCCGTGGACGGGCGAACACTGAAGCTTTCTTT.

The rearrangement links TRBV29-1 to TRBJ2-5, with 11 bases fitting TRBD1. The CDR3 extends over 14 amino acids. Trimming at V came to 4 bases and at J to 5 bases, leaving 6 bases not matched to a gene. Germline V gene data show CDR1 as SQVTM and CDR2 as ANQGSEA. The CDR3 region is CSVVDRGHVETQYF. CDR3 coding DNA: TGCAGCGTTGTGGACAGGGGGCACGTTGAGACCCAGTACTTC.

This rearrangement joins TRBV7-2 to TRBJ2-7, with TRBD1 matching 9 bases. The germline gives CDR1 SGHTA, CDR2 FQGNSA. The CDR3 covers 15 residues. The ends lost 6 bases at V and 1 base at J; junction bases unmatched: 7. The CDR3 loop reads CASSTGGAGSYEQYF. The CDR3, as DNA: TGTGCCAGCAGTACAGGGGGCGCAGGGTCCTACGAGCAGTACTTC.

This clonotype showed up just a few times. The V gene is TRBV28, the J gene TRBJ2-5, with 7 bases identical to TRBD1. J lost 2 bases, V lost 5 bases, and 5 bases had no gene match. In germline, CDR1 is MDHEN, CDR2 SYDVKM. The CDR3 has 14 amino acids. This CDR3 reads CASSRGGQQETQYF. The CDR3 nucleotides read TGTGCCAGCAGTCGAGGGGGACAGCAAGAGACCCAGTACTTC.

This chain uses TRBV10-3 with TRBJ1-6; tentatively, D is TRBD1 (5 bases). The CDR3 contains 16 residues. Deletions cut 0 bases from V and 10 bases from J, with 16 bases between. In germline, CDR1 is ENHRY, CDR2 SYGVKD. Here the CDR3 reads CAISESSGGQGSPLHF. The DNA of the CDR3 is TGTGCCATCAGTGAGTCGTCGGGCGGCCAGGGCTCACCCCTCCACTTT.

This chain joins TRBV9 and TRBJ2-6, with D unresolved. The ends were cut back, 1 base at V and 0 bases at J, with 8 bases in the middle. The CDR3 runs 16 residues. Per the germline V gene, CDR1 is SGDLS and CDR2 is YYNGEE. CDR3 amino acids: CASSVRPFSGANVLTF. CDR3 nucleotide sequence: TGTGCCAGCAGCGTAAGACCGTTCTCTGGGGCCAACGTCCTGACTTTC.

This clonotype was detected many times. CDR3 region: CSAPDGTTYEQYF. The CDR3 DNA sequence: TGCAGTGCCCCGGACGGGACTACCTACGAGCAGTACTTC. The V call is TRBV20-1, the J call TRBJ2-7; TRBD2 aligns across 7 bases. V shed 6 bases, J shed 2 bases, and the junction held 7 bases outside the gene matches. The CDR3 is 13 residues long. Germline V CDR1 and CDR2: DFQATT, SNEGSKA (reference sequence).